This T cell receptor (beta chain) is drawn from a study of cytomegalovirus exposure and HLA in healthy donors. Study results and limitations: Highly shared sequence variants in one cluster were likely a sequencing artifact.

The PCR employed 60 Vbeta primers together with 13 Jbeta primers. Here immunoSEQ multiplex PCR was the method, and the copy in TCRdb shows in-frame clones only, minus some. The sample has around 180,000 clones; more than 60% are singletons. CDR1 is SGHRS, CDR2 YFSETQ, per germline. V shed 0 bases and J shed 5 bases, with 9 bases lying between them. The CDR3 sequence is 13 residues long. Comments on this clone: The antigen remains undetermined.

V and J are TRBV5-1 and TRBJ2-7, with D maybe TRBD2 (5 bases). The sequenced sample consisted of PBMCs. The source is a woman aged 25-40 years in good health and CMV-seropositive. The CDR3 sequence: CASSLERLNEQYF. CDR3 nucleotide sequence: TGCGCCAGCAGCTTGGAGCGGCTCAACGAGCAGTACTTC.